These 26 T cell receptor beta chains share one sample of origin, sequenced in a study of CD8 T cells in ankylosing spondylitis. No antigen has been identified for these receptors. TCRdb processed the 5' RACE reads anew with MiXCR; each CDR3 protein has one entry. The table shows approximately 400,000 distinct CDR3 sequences, with roughly a sixth occurring only once. Broader study findings: Among TCR beta sequences, a motif of eight highly homologous variants appeared characteristic of ankylosing spondylitis blood.

The sequenced sample was blood, either unsorted or a sorted T cell fraction (not recorded which). The receptors come from a male donor with ankylosing spondylitis.

This chain's CDR3 is CASGEHSPYEQYF. The CDR3 nucleotides read TGTGCCAGCGGGGAACACTCACCCTACGAGCAGTACTTC. This chain links TRBV27 with TRBJ2-7; D gene uncertain. CDR3 length equals 13 residues. Germline V gene sequence: CDR1 MNHEY, CDR2 SMNVEV (reference sequence). Trimming shortened V by 8 bases and J by 2 bases, and 13 bases separated the two germline ends.

The rearrangement joins TRBV3-1 to TRBJ1-5; possible D gene TRBD1, 5 bases. Trimming pared 6 bases from V and 2 bases from J, leaving 20 bases between. This CDR3 is built from 17 residues. Germline CDR1 and CDR2: LGHDT and YNNKEL (reference sequence). The CDR3 DNA is TGTGCCAGCAGTCACGGGGCCAGCTTGGGGGGCAATCAGCCCCAGCATTTT. This sequence encodes CASSHGASLGGNQPQHF. The full variable domain, completed using reference TRBV3-1 and TRBJ1-5, is DTAVSQTPKYLVTQMGNDKSIKCEQNLGHDTMYWYKQDSKKFLKIMFSYNNKELIINETVPNRFSPKSPDKAHLNLHINSLELGDSAVYFCASSHGASLGGNQPQHFGDGTRLSIL.

This clonotype was found many times. The chain carries TRBV3-1 and TRBJ2-5, with D possibly TRBD2 on 7 matching bases. Germline lookup yields CDR1 LGHDT and CDR2 YNNKEL (reference sequence). Deletions cut 1 base from V and 2 bases from J, with 14 bases between. The CDR3 length is 16 residues. DNA of the CDR3: TGTGCCAGCAGCCAAGTAGGCCGGGGGGCTCAAGAGACCCAGTACTTC. Residues: CASSQVGRGAQETQYF.

The chain joins TRBV27 to TRBJ2-2; possibly TRBD2 for D (6 bases). V was trimmed by 3 bases and J by 4 bases, leaving 9 bases between them. The CDR3 loop spans 14 amino acids. Germline V gene sequence: CDR1 MNHEY, CDR2 SMNVEV (reference sequence). DNA for the CDR3: TGTGCCAGCAGTTTTGGGAGGTCCACCGGGGAGCTGTTTTTT. The encoded protein is CASSFGRSTGELFF.

As for this clonotype: One end of the junction is discordant with germline, which a read error may explain. The rearrangement links TRBV7-7 to TRBJ2-1; TRBD2 matches at 14 bases. The CDR3 extends over 15 amino acids. CDR1 is SSHAT, CDR2 FNYEAQ, per germline (reference sequence). In DNA, the CDR3 is TGTGCTAGCAGCATGACTAGCGGGAGGGGGAATGAGCAGTTCTTC. This sequence encodes CASSMTSGRGNEQFF. The full variable domain, completed using reference TRBV7-7 and TRBJ2-1, is GAGVSQSPRYKVTKRGQDVTLRCDPISSHATLYWYQQALGQGPEFLTYFNYEAQPDKSGLPSDRFSAERPEGSISTLTIQRTEQRDSAMYRCASSMTSGRGNEQFFGPGTRLTVL.

In its sample, this clonotype was seen many times. V usage is TRBV11-2 and J usage is TRBJ2-3; 11 nucleotides line up with TRBD1. Germline CDR1 SGHAT, CDR2 FQNNGV. The junction had 8 bases not matched to a gene; V was cut back by 1 base and J by 2 bases. The CDR3 length is 18 residues. CDR3 protein: CASSLGTGGTLTTDTQYF. The CDR3 DNA sequence: TGTGCCAGCAGCTTAGGGACAGGGGGCACTCTGACCACAGATACGCAGTATTTT.

This clonotype was picked up a small number of times. The CDR3 DNA reads as TGCGCCAGCAGCTTGAACTACCTATCAAGCTCCTACAATGAGCAGTTCTTC. Its translation is CASSLNYLSSSYNEQFF. V gene TRBV5-1 combines with J gene TRBJ2-1; D ambiguous. The germline V gene has CDR1 SGHRS and CDR2 YFSETQ. The CDR3 is made up of 17 amino acids. Trimming took off 1 base at V and 0 bases at J, with 14 bases between the two ends.

CDR3 loop: CASSLRPGYYGYTF. The CDR3, as DNA: TGTGCCAGCAGCTTACGGCCAGGGTACTATGGCTACACCTTC. V is TRBV7-2 and J is TRBJ1-2; tentative D call: TRBD1 (5 bases). The ends were cut back, 2 bases at V and 3 bases at J, with 10 bases in the middle. CDR1 and CDR2 from the germline V gene are SGHTA and FQGNSA. This CDR3 has 14 amino acids.

The chain employs TRBV25-1 and TRBJ2-2; TRBD1 aligns across 9 bases. Germline trimming cut 5 bases from V and 5 bases from J; bases unmatched to any gene: 15. Germline CDR1 is MGHDK and CDR2 is SYGVNS. The CDR3 sequence is 18 residues long. Here the CDR3 DNA reads TGTGCCAGCAGTATCCCGGACAGGGGACTCCTGGGGACCGGGGAGCTGTTTTTT. It yields the protein CASSIPDRGLLGTGELFF.

The sample holds a few counts of this clonotype. The chain has TRBV15 and TRBJ1-1; D not certain. V was trimmed by 7 bases and J by 1 base, leaving 10 bases between them. This CDR3 is built from 13 residues. Per the germline V gene, CDR1 is LNHNV and CDR2 is YYDKDF (reference sequence). The CDR3 DNA is TGTGCCACCACGAGAAAGCAGAACACTGAAGCTTTCTTT. Translating it yields CATTRKQNTEAFF.

The chain has TRBV11-2 and TRBJ2-7; D is unresolved. Germline-derived CDR1 and CDR2 are SGHAT and FQNNGV. With 4 bases removed from V and 0 bases from J, the gap between germline ends came to 19 bases. The CDR3 covers 17 residues. DNA of the CDR3: TGTGCCAGCAGCTCCCGTCGGACGGGCCGAAGCTCCTACGAGCAGTACTTC. Translated, it gives CASSSRRTGRSSYEQYF.

The chain uses TRBV7-2 and TRBJ2-5; 7 bases are a match to TRBD1. The V and J ends lost 4 bases and 0 bases, in that order; junction bases with no gene match: 8. Germline V CDR1 and CDR2: SGHTA, FQGNSA. The CDR3 spans 16 residues. The CDR3 loop reads CASSSQGLRYQETQYF. For the CDR3, the DNA is TGTGCCAGCAGCTCACAGGGGCTAAGGTACCAAGAGACCCAGTACTTC.

This chain connects TRBV12-3 or TRBV12-4 to TRBJ2-3, with D tentatively TRBD1 (5 bases). Trimming stripped 5 bases from V and 6 bases from J, with 12 bases between. This CDR3 region has 13 residues. Here the CDR3 reads CASSRRGVDTQYF. CDR3 DNA: TGTGCCAGCAGTCGAAGGGGTGTGGATACGCAGTATTTT.

The chain is built from TRBV12-3 or TRBV12-4 and TRBJ1-2, with D possibly being TRBD1 (5 bases). This CDR3 comprises 14 residues. V lost 4 bases and J 7 bases, leaving 16 bases between the germline ends. CDR3 in DNA: TGTGCCAGCAGTTGGGGGACGGAGGGGTTTGGCTACACCTTC. This sequence encodes CASSWGTEGFGYTF.

This clonotype was seen a handful of times. The V call is TRBV7-2, the J call TRBJ2-5; 7 bases align to TRBD1. This CDR3 spans 15 amino acids. J was trimmed by 5 bases and V by 5 bases; bases with no gene match: 11. Germline CDR1 SGHTA, CDR2 FQGNSA. In DNA form, the CDR3 reads TGTGCCAGCAGCCCAGGGGGATTCTCTAGGGAGACCCAGTACTTC. Translated, it gives CASSPGGFSRETQYF. The full variable domain, in which reference TRBV7-2 and TRBJ2-5 provide the parts outside the CDR3, is GAGVSQSPSNKVTEKGKDVELRCDPISGHTALYWYRQSLGQGLEFLIYFQGNSAPDKSGLPSDRFSAERTGGSVSTLTIQRTQQEDSAVYLCASSPGGFSRETQYFGPGTRLLVL.

This clonotype appeared many times. The chain combines TRBV20-1 with TRBJ2-2; 13 nucleotides align to TRBD2. This CDR3 comprises 16 residues. CDR1 is DFQATT and CDR2 is SNEGSKA in the germline V gene (reference sequence). V lost 4 bases and J lost 4; bases outside the gene matches: 6. The CDR3 loop is CSAILAGGPSTGELFF. Here the CDR3 DNA reads TGCAGTGCTATACTAGCGGGGGGGCCGAGCACCGGGGAGCTGTTTTTT.

The genes are TRBV11-2 and TRBJ2-1; D uncertain. The CDR3 length is 12 residues. V was cut by 5 bases and J by 7 bases, with 9 bases left in between. The germline gives CDR1 SGHAT, CDR2 FQNNGV. CDR3 DNA sequence: TGTGCCAGCAGCCACTACGGTAATGAGCAGTTCTTC. It is translated as CASSHYGNEQFF.

The chain has TRBV20-1 and TRBJ1-2, with 7 bases lining up with TRBD1. This CDR3 has 14 amino acids. The V gene's germline CDR1 is DFQATT and CDR2 SNEGSKA (reference sequence). V gave up 0 bases and J gave up 6 bases; unmatched junction bases: 7. CDR3 DNA sequence: TGCAGTGCTAGAGAACAGGGGTTTTCGCATGGCTACACCTTC. Encoded protein: CSAREQGFSHGYTF.

The CDR3 sequence: CASRDRNTGGYTF. CDR3 nucleotide sequence: TGCGCCAGCAGGGACAGAAACACGGGAGGCTACACCTTC. The chain links TRBV10-2 to TRBJ1-2, with D perhaps TRBD1 (6 bases). CDR3 size: 13 residues. The germline gives CDR1 WSHSY, CDR2 SAAADI. The V end lost 6 bases, the J end lost 8 bases, and 16 bases lay between the germline ends.

The J gene is TRBJ2-1, the V gene TRBV24-1; 10 nucleotides align to TRBD2. Germline CDR1 is KGHDR and CDR2 is SFDVKD. Trimming removed 3 bases from V and 8 bases from J; junction bases left unmatched: 9. This CDR3 is 16 amino acids long. In DNA form, the CDR3 reads TGTGCCACCAGTGATCGACGACTAGCGGGTCTGGATGAGCAGTTCTTC. It is translated as CATSDRRLAGLDEQFF.

This clonotype was found a few times. The J gene is TRBJ2-3, the V gene TRBV28; no clear D gene. V lost 2 bases and J 1 base, leaving 16 bases between the germline ends. Germline V gene sequence: CDR1 MDHEN, CDR2 SYDVKM. This CDR3 has 17 amino acids. The CDR3 DNA reads TGTGCCAGCAGTTTAGGCGCCTCGATCCGGGGCACAGATACGCAGTATTTT. Translating it yields CASSLGASIRGTDTQYF.

The chain couples TRBV20-1 to TRBJ2-3, with 7 nucleotides matching TRBD2. CDR3 size: 11 residues. The germline gives CDR1 DFQATT, CDR2 SNEGSKA (reference sequence). The DNA for the CDR3 is TGCAGCGCCACTAGCGTAGATACGCAGTATTTT. Amino acids: CSATSVDTQYF.

Many counts were recorded for this clonotype. The chain employs TRBV5-1 and TRBJ2-2, with D perhaps being TRBD1 or TRBD2 (5 bases each). Trimming stripped 3 bases from V and 6 bases from J, with 12 bases between. Germline V gene lookup returns CDR1 SGHRS and CDR2 YFSETQ. The CDR3 is made up of 14 amino acids. The DNA for the CDR3 is TGCGCCAGCAGCTCGAAGCTGGGGGCCGGGGAGCTGTTTTTT. Amino acid sequence: CASSSKLGAGELFF.

This clonotype was detected only a few times. The chain carries TRBV27 and TRBJ1-4; no definite D call. The germline CDR1 and CDR2 sequences are MNHEY and SMNVEV (reference sequence). The CDR3 runs to 16 residues. V lost 0 bases to trimming and J lost 7 bases, with 15 bases between them. The CDR3 loop is CASSLSRPSVGEKLFF. The DNA for the CDR3 is TGTGCCAGCAGTTTATCGCGTCCCTCCGTCGGTGAAAAACTGTTTTTT.

The sample holds one count of this clonotype. This sequence joins TRBV7-2 and TRBJ2-2; the D gene is possibly TRBD1 (6 bases). Germline V CDR1 and CDR2: SGHTA, FQGNSA. The CDR3 runs 16 residues. V shed 0 bases and J shed 4 bases, with 12 bases lying between them. This CDR3 reads CASSLAGTPSTGELFF. The CDR3 nucleotides are TGTGCCAGCAGCTTAGCGGGGACACCGAGCACCGGGGAGCTGTTTTTT.

Many counts were recorded for this clonotype. Here the CDR3 DNA reads TGCAGCTCCCTGAGGTTACTAGGAAAACACAATGAGCAGTTCTTC. Protein sequence: CSSLRLLGKHNEQFF. The rearrangement uses TRBV29-1 and TRBJ2-1; D is perhaps TRBD2 (5 bases). Between the trimmed V and J ends, which lost 8 bases and 5 bases, there was a span of 22 bases. There are 15 residues in the CDR3. Germline CDR1 is SQVTM and CDR2 is ANQGSEA.